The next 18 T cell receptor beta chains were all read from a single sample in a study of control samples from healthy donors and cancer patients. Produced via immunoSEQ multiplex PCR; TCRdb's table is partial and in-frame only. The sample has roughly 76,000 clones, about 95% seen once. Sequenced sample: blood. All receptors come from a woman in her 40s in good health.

This CDR3 is CASRHEGAGEQYF. The DNA for the CDR3 is TGTGCCAGCAGACATGAGGGGGCCGGGGAGCAGTACTTC. The J gene is TRBJ2-7, the V gene TRBV6-5, with TRBD1 identical over 7 bases. From germline, CDR1 is MNHEY and CDR2 SVGAGI. This CDR3 spans 13 amino acids. After removal of 6 bases from V and 7 bases from J, the junction contained 9 bases not matched to a gene.

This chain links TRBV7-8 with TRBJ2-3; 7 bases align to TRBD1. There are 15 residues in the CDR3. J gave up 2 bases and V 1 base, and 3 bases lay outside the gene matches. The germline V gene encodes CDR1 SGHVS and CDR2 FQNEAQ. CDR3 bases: TGTGCCAGCAGCTTAGGGACAGGACTCACAGATACGCAGTATTTT. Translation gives CASSLGTGLTDTQYF.

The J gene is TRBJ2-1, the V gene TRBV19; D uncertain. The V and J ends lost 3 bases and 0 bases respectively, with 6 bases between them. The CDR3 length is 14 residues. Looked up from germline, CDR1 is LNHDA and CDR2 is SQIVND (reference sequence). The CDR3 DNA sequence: TGTGCCAGTAGTATTACGGACTCCTACAATGAGCAGTTCTTC. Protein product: CASSITDSYNEQFF.

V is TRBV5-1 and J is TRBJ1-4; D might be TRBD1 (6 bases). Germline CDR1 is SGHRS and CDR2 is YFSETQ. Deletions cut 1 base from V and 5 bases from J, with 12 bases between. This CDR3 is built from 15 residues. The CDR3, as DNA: TGCGCCAGCAGCTTGTTCCAGGGGAGCAATGAAAAACTGTTTTTT. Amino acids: CASSLFQGSNEKLFF.

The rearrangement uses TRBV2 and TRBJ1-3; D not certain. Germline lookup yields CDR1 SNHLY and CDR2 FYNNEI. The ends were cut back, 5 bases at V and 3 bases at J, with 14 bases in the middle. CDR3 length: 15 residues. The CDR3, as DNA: TGTGCCAGCAGTTCCAACCCCACCGATGGAAACACCATATATTTT. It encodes CASSSNPTDGNTIYF. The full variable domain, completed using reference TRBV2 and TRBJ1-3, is EPEVTQTPSHQVTQMGQEVILRCVPISNHLYFYWYRQILGQKVEFLVSFYNNEISEKSEIFDDQFSVERPDGSNFTLKIRSTKLEDSAMYFCASSSNPTDGNTIYFGEGSWLTVV.

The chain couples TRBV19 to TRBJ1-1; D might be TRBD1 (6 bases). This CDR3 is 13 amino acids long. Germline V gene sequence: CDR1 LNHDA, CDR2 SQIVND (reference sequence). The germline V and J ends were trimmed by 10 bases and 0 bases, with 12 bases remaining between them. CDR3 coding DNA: TGTGCCAAACTAGGACAGTTGAACACTGAAGCTTTCTTT. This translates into CAKLGQLNTEAFF.

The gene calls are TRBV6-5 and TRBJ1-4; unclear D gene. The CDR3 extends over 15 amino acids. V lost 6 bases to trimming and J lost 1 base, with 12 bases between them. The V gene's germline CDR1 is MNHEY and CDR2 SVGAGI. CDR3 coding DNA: TGTGCCAGCAGCCGGACGGGGTTAACTAATGAAAAACTGTTTTTT. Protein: CASSRTGLTNEKLFF.

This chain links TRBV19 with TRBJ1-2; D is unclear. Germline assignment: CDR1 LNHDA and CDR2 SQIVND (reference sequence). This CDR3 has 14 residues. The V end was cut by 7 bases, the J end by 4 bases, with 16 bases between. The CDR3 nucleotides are TGTGCCAGTACCCCCCCCAATGTGTTCTATGGCTACACCTTC. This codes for CASTPPNVFYGYTF.

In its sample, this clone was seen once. The CDR3 DNA sequence: TGTGCCAGCAGTCCGAGACAGGGTCCCGTCGTTTCTCGTTTCTCAAATCAGCCCCAGCATTTT. Its protein is CASSPRQGPVVSRFSNQPQHF. The chain has TRBV27 and TRBJ1-5; 7 nucleotides match TRBD1. CDR3 length: 21 residues. V shed 5 bases and J 4 bases; nucleotides not matched to a gene: 26. CDR1 and CDR2 from the germline V gene are MNHEY and SMNVEV (reference sequence).

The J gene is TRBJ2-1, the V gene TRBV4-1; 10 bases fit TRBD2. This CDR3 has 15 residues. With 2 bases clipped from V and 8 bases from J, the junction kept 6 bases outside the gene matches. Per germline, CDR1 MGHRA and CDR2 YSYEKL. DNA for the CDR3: TGCGCCAGCAGCCAACCACTAGCGGGACGGCATGAGCAGTTCTTC. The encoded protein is CASSQPLAGRHEQFF.

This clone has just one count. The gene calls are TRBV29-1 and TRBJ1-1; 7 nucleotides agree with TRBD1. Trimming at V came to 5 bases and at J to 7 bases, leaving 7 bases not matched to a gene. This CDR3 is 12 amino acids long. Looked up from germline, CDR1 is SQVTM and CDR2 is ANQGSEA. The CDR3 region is CSVWLQGGEAFF. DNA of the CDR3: TGCAGCGTTTGGCTCCAGGGGGGTGAAGCTTTCTTT.

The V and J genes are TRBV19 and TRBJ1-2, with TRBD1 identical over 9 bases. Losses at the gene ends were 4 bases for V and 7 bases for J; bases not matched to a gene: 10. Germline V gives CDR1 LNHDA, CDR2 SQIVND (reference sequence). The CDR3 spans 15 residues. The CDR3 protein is CASSSLGQGITGYTF. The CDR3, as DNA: TGTGCCAGTAGTAGTCTGGGACAGGGAATAACTGGCTACACCTTC.

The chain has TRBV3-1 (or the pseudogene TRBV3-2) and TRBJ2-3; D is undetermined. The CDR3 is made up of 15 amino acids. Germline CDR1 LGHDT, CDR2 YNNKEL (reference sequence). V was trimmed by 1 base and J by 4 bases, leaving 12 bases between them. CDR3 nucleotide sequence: TGTGCCAGCAGCCAAGTCTTGGGGTCCCCAGATACGCAGTATTTT. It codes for CASSQVLGSPDTQYF.

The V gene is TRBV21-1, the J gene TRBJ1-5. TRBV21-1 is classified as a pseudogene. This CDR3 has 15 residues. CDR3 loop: CASSNRLYSNQPQHF. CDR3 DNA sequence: TGTGCCAGCAGCAACCGCCTCTATAGCAATCAGCCCCAGCATTTT.

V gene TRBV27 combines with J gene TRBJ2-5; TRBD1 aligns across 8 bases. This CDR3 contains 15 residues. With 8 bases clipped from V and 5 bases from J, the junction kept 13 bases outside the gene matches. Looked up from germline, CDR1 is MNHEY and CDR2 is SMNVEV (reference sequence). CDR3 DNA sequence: TGTGCCAGCGGCACCCCTGGACAGGGTGTGGAGACCCAGTACTTC. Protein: CASGTPGQGVETQYF.

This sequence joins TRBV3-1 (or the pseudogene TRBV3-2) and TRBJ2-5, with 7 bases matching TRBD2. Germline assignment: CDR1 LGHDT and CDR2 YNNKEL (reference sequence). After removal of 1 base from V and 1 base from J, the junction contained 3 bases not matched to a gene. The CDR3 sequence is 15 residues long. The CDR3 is CASSQGREPQETQYF. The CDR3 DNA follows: TGTGCCAGCAGCCAAGGGCGGGAGCCCCAAGAGACCCAGTACTTC.

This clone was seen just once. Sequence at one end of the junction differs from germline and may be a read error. The chain's CDR3 is CASSSRLAGMETQYF. The CDR3 DNA sequence: TGTGCTAGCAGCTCTCGACTAGCGGGGATGGAGACCCAGTACTTC. J is TRBJ2-5 and V is TRBV7-7; 11 nucleotides agree with TRBD2. Per the germline V gene, CDR1 is SSHAT and CDR2 is FNYEAQ (reference sequence). The CDR3 loop spans 15 amino acids.

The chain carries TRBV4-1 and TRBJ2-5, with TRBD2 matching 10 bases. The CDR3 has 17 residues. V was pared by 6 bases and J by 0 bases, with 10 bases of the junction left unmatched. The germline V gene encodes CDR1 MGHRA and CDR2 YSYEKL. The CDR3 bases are TGCGCCAGCAGACTCCAACTAGCGGGACCGTACCAAGAGACCCAGTACTTC. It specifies CASRLQLAGPYQETQYF.